The sequence of this T cell receptor beta chain was determined in a study of OX40 agonist ivuxolimab in advanced cancers. Study summary: Ivuxolimab doses were 0.01, 0.1, 0.3, 1.5, 3 or 10 mg/kg every 2 weeks. Study outcomes and limitations: Averaged across samples, CD8+ T cells carried more expanded clones than CD4+ did. People who partly responded at 0.1-3.0 mg/kg had some of the least clonal expansion seen.

This clone has a single count. Its antigen is undetermined. Other DNA sequences in this sample translate to the same CDR3. The assay was immunoSEQ multiplex PCR, and TCRdb's table has in-frame clones only and misses some. The sample gives approximately 32,000 clones, roughly 88% of which show up once; 58% is in the top ten. The germline V gene encodes CDR1 SGHVS and CDR2 FQNEAQ. After removal of 1 base from V and 6 bases from J, the junction contained 1 base not matched to a gene. The CDR3 covers 14 residues. The rearrangement joins TRBV7-8 to TRBJ2-2, with TRBD1 identical over 8 bases. The material was CD4+ or CD8+ T cells sorted from blood, obtained in a trial of the OX40 agonist ivuxolimab. This TCR derives from an adult with an advanced solid tumor such as melanoma, head and neck, liver or kidney cancer. The CDR3: CASSLETGAGELFF. In DNA, the CDR3 is TGTGCCAGCAGCTTAGAGACAGGGGCCGGGGAGCTGTTTTTT.